The next 22 T cell receptor beta chains were all read from a single sample in a study of regulatory T cells in long-lasting Graves disease. Relying on iRepertoire HTBI primers and Arm-PCR of CDR3 regions, the team built TCR beta libraries. TCRdb reprocessed the multiplex PCR reads via MiXCR and lists one record per CDR3 protein. This table has roughly 380,000 distinct CDR3 sequences, around a sixth appearing once. The time point is: newly diagnosed GD, antithyroid drugs for less than 3 months. PBMC RNA was the source of the TCR library. Sequenced material: peripheral blood mononuclear cells (PBMCs), taken at new diagnosis, from a patient treated with antithyroid drugs. All receptors derive from a female donor with Graves disease.

This clonotype was observed a handful of times. This chain connects TRBV7-9 to TRBJ1-2, with D perhaps TRBD1 (6 bases). Trimming left V 5 bases short and J 5 bases short, with 12 bases between. This CDR3 region has 13 residues. The germline gives CDR1 SEHNR, CDR2 FQNEAQ (reference sequence). The CDR3 here is CASSLDGTYGYTF. The CDR3 DNA reads TGTGCCAGCAGCCTGGACGGGACATATGGCTACACCTTC.

This clonotype was detected many times. The chain is built from TRBV7-8 and TRBJ2-7; D call uncertain. Germline V lookup: CDR1 SGHVS, CDR2 FQNEAQ. This CDR3 has 12 amino acids. Trimming stripped 5 bases from V and 4 bases from J, with 9 bases between. CDR3 amino acids: CASSPSNYEQYF. The CDR3 DNA reads TGTGCCAGCAGCCCGAGCAATTACGAGCAGTACTTC.

This clonotype was detected ten times or more. The V call is TRBV6-5, the J call TRBJ2-1; 10 bases align to TRBD1. The V segment lost 2 bases and the J segment 9 bases; nucleotides outside the gene matches: 10. The CDR3 runs 16 residues. In germline, CDR1 is MNHEY, CDR2 SVGAGI. CDR3 sequence: CASSYTDRGTAAEQFF. CDR3 in DNA: TGTGCCAGCAGTTACACGGACAGGGGGACGGCGGCTGAGCAGTTCTTC.

This clonotype was counted only a few times. A much larger clone differs from this one at a single base, so this may be a read error. This chain links TRBV11-3 with TRBJ2-1; 8 bases agree with TRBD1. CDR3 length equals 13 residues. Germline CDR1 is SGHNT and CDR2 is YENEEA. V gave up 6 bases and J gave up 10 bases; unmatched junction bases: 8. DNA of the CDR3: TGTGCCAGCAGTGGACAGGGACTCAACGAGCAGTTCTTC. This codes for CASSGQGLNEQFF.

This clonotype was seen repeatedly, ten times or more. J is TRBJ2-3 and V is TRBV20-1; D may be TRBD1 (6 bases). The V end lost 0 bases, the J end lost 0 bases, and 10 bases lay between the germline ends. This CDR3 spans 15 amino acids. Germline V gene lookup returns CDR1 DFQATT and CDR2 SNEGSKA (reference sequence). CDR3 protein: CSAREFGQSTDTQYF. CDR3 DNA: TGCAGTGCTAGAGAGTTCGGACAGAGCACAGATACGCAGTATTTT.

This clonotype was counted at least ten times. The chain combines TRBV20-1 with TRBJ2-7; 10 bases fit TRBD1. The CDR3 extends over 14 amino acids. Germline lookup yields CDR1 DFQATT and CDR2 SNEGSKA (reference sequence). With 5 bases clipped from V and 5 bases from J, the junction kept 9 bases outside the gene matches. The CDR3 bases are TGCAGTGCTTGCCCGGGACAGGGGTTAGACGAGCAGTACTTC. Translation: CSACPGQGLDEQYF.

This clonotype occurred a few times. The V and J genes are TRBV12-5 and TRBJ1-1; D is undetermined. CDR3 size: 13 residues. V shed 6 bases and J shed 2 bases, with 10 bases lying between them. Germline values: CDR1 LGHNT, CDR2 FRNRAP. CDR3 in amino acids: CASGLPKNTEAFF. CDR3 bases: TGTGCTAGTGGCCTTCCTAAAAACACTGAAGCTTTCTTT. Complete variable domain (other parts from reference TRBV12-5 and TRBJ1-1): DARVTQTPRHKVTEMGQEVTMRCQPILGHNTVFWYRQTMMQGLELLAYFRNRAPLDDSGMPKDRFSAEMPDATLATLKIQPSEPRDSAVYFCASGLPKNTEAFFGQGTRLTVV.

This clonotype showed up many times. The J gene is TRBJ2-7, the V gene TRBV10-1; unclear D gene. CDR3 length: 12 residues. Germline values: CDR1 WNHNN, CDR2 SYGVQD (reference sequence). Trimming stripped 4 bases from V and 6 bases from J, with 10 bases between. The CDR3 nucleotides are TGCGCCAGCAGTGCGACCCGGGCCGAGCAGTACTTC. The encoded protein is CASSATRAEQYF.

This sequence joins TRBV3-1 and TRBJ2-6; 7 bases are shared with TRBD1. Germline CDR1 and CDR2: LGHDT and YNNKEL (reference sequence). V shed 0 bases, J shed 0 bases, and the junction held 8 bases outside the gene matches. The CDR3 length is 19 residues. The CDR3 spells CASSQDITGASSGANVLTF. CDR3 coding DNA: TGTGCCAGCAGCCAAGATATAACAGGGGCCAGCTCTGGGGCCAACGTCCTGACTTTC.

This clonotype was counted many times. This chain uses TRBV12-3 or TRBV12-4 with TRBJ1-2; D is unresolved. This CDR3 is 13 amino acids long. V was shortened by 7 bases and J by 8 bases, with 17 bases between the two germline ends. CDR3 in amino acids: CASNPSSVGGYTF. The DNA for the CDR3 is TGTGCCAGCAATCCGTCGTCCGTTGGAGGCTACACCTTC.

This clonotype appeared many times. The chain carries TRBV27 and TRBJ2-7, with 12 nucleotides matching TRBD2. V dropped 6 bases and J dropped 5; count of bases not matched to a gene: 8. The CDR3 is 15 amino acids. Germline V gene data show CDR1 as MNHEY and CDR2 as SMNVEV (reference sequence). The CDR3 sequence is CASRPHGLAGNEQYF. CDR3 nucleotides: TGTGCCAGCAGGCCCCACGGACTAGCGGGAAACGAGCAGTACTTC.

This clonotype was detected many times. This chain joins TRBV5-1 and TRBJ2-7, with TRBD1 identical over 8 bases. The CDR3 contains 16 residues. V dropped 4 bases and J dropped 3; count of bases not matched to a gene: 12. Germline CDR1 is SGHRS and CDR2 is YFSETQ. The CDR3 DNA follows: TGCGCCAGCAGCCCAACCACAGGGACAGGAGTCTACGAGCAGTACTTC. Translation gives CASSPTTGTGVYEQYF.

The sample holds many counts of this clonotype. The chain carries TRBV28 and TRBJ2-3; possibly TRBD2 for D (7 bases). CDR1 MDHEN and CDR2 SYDVKM come from the germline V gene. CDR3 size: 19 residues. The V gene lost 3 bases and the J gene lost 4 bases, with 26 bases spanning the gap. In DNA, the CDR3 is TGTGCCAGCAGTTTTAGTCGTCTGACCTCGGGGGGCGCGCCAGATACGCAGTATTTT. It translates to CASSFSRLTSGGAPDTQYF. Looking up the rest from reference TRBV28 and TRBJ2-3 gives the full variable domain: DVKVTQSSRYLVKRTGEKVFLECVQDMDHENMFWYRQDPGLGLRLIYFSYDVKMKEKGDIPEGYSVSREKKERFSLILESASTNQTSMYLCASSFSRLTSGGAPDTQYFGPGTRLTVL.

This clonotype was recorded many times. This sequence joins TRBV7-2 and TRBJ2-1; 7 bases are shared with TRBD2. The CDR3 has 17 residues. CDR1 is SGHTA and CDR2 is FQGNSA in the germline V gene. V trimming: 1 base; J trimming: 3 bases; junction bases outside the gene matches: 9. For the CDR3, the DNA is TGTGCCAGCAGCTTAGAGCTTTCCCAGCGGGGCTACAATGAGCAGTTCTTC. It yields the protein CASSLELSQRGYNEQFF.

This clonotype occurred many times. V is TRBV5-6 and J is TRBJ2-1; a possible D gene is TRBD2 (5 bases). The V gene lost 1 base and the J gene lost 4 bases, with 9 bases spanning the gap. In germline, CDR1 is SGHDT, CDR2 YYEEEE. The CDR3 is made up of 14 amino acids. CDR3 amino acids: CASSLSGFYNEQFF. CDR3 DNA: TGTGCCAGCAGCTTGTCGGGGTTTTACAATGAGCAGTTCTTC.

At least ten counts were recorded for this clonotype. The V and J genes are TRBV24-1 and TRBJ2-3; 7 nucleotides agree with TRBD1. The V gene's germline CDR1 is KGHDR and CDR2 SFDVKD. This CDR3 is 15 amino acids long. The junction had 4 bases not matched to a gene; V was cut back by 3 bases and J by 2 bases. The CDR3 reads CATSDRGQSTDTQYF. CDR3 coding DNA: TGTGCCACCAGTGATCGGGGACAGTCCACAGATACGCAGTATTTT.

V gene TRBV6-4 combines with J gene TRBJ2-6; weak D call: TRBD1 (5 bases). This CDR3 contains 17 residues. Trimming took off 3 bases at V and 1 base at J, with 13 bases between the two ends. The V gene's germline CDR1 is MRHNA and CDR2 SNTAGT. CDR3 protein: CASSEQEVGSGANVLTF. DNA of the CDR3: TGTGCCAGCAGTGAACAGGAAGTGGGATCTGGGGCCAACGTCCTGACTTTC.

This clonotype was recorded many times. A much larger clone is a single base away; this may be a read error. CDR3 region: CASSQDITGELFF. The CDR3 bases are TGTGCCAGCAGCCAAGATATCACCGGGGAGCTGTTTTTT. The chain couples TRBV14 to TRBJ2-2; D not resolved. The germline V gene has CDR1 SGHDN and CDR2 FVKESK. The length of the CDR3 is 13 residues. V was cut by 0 bases and J by 4 bases, with 3 bases left in between.

This clonotype has ten or more counts. This chain links TRBV12-5 with TRBJ2-1; no clear D gene. This CDR3 is built from 15 residues. V dropped 0 bases and J dropped 3 bases, with 9 bases sitting between them. Per germline, CDR1 LGHNT and CDR2 FRNRAP. CDR3 bases: TGTGCTAGTGGTTTGGTACCTTCGGACTACAATGAGCAGTTCTTC. Its translation: CASGLVPSDYNEQFF.

In this sample, this clonotype turned up many times. This chain links TRBV7-2 with TRBJ2-7, with D unresolved. Germline values: CDR1 SGHTA, CDR2 FQGNSA. V lost 3 bases, J lost 3 bases, and 9 bases lay in between. This CDR3 is 13 amino acids long. CDR3 loop: CASSFPYIYEQYF. CDR3 coding DNA: TGTGCCAGCAGCTTCCCTTATATCTACGAGCAGTACTTC.

This clonotype was detected only a few times. This chain joins TRBV30 and TRBJ2-4, with a weak D call TRBD2 (6 bases). Trimming removed 0 bases at V and 2 bases at J, with 14 bases between. Looked up from germline, CDR1 is GTSNPN and CDR2 is SVGIG (reference sequence). CDR3 length equals 16 residues. CDR3 in amino acids: CAWSVFSGGPKNIQYF. The CDR3 DNA is TGTGCCTGGAGTGTATTTTCCGGGGGTCCCAAAAACATTCAGTACTTC.

In this sample, this clonotype turned up many times. The chain uses TRBV6-1 and TRBJ2-7, with a weak D call TRBD1 (5 bases). Trimming left V 5 bases short and J 0 bases short, with 20 bases between. The CDR3 totals 17 residues. Germline CDR1 is MNHNS and CDR2 is SASEGT. The CDR3 DNA reads as TGTGCCAGCAGTCCCGCGTGGGGCGAAGCGTTCTCCTACGAGCAGTACTTC. Protein sequence: CASSPAWGEAFSYEQYF.